The clone carrying this TCR beta chain has only a few counts. Its antigen remains unknown. The V segment lost 5 bases and the J segment 4 bases; nucleotides outside the gene matches: 5. From germline, CDR1 is SGHAT and CDR2 FQNNGV. The CDR3 covers 15 residues. The sample is drawn from a study of Graves' ophthalmopathy and Graves' hyperthyroidism. General study results and limits: With about 88% sensitivity and more than 75% specificity, a 13-signature model separated ophthalmopathy from stable hyperthyroidism. Most clonotypes expanded in thyroid above 0.001 frequency were present in blood too.

Researchers took RNA transcripts and amplified TCR beta CDR3 regions from them. An initial RT-PCR round employing HTBI primers preceded a second-round multiplex PCR. TCRdb itself ran the multiplex PCR reads through MiXCR, one entry per CDR3 protein. The repertoire consists of hundreds of thousands of distinct CDR3 sequences, with about 38% occurring once and the leading ten covering roughly 3%. Moderate-to-severe activity, CAS ≥3, NOSPECS ≥4 and duration under 3 months were recorded for donors with ophthalmopathy. PBMCs were obtained from roughly 10 ml of fresh peripheral blood. The source of this sequence is an adult man with Graves' ophthalmopathy. The V and J genes are TRBV11-2 and TRBJ2-7, with TRBD2 matching over 13 bases. Sequencing input: peripheral blood. In DNA, the CDR3 is TGTGCCAGCAGCCCTTGGACTAGCGGGGGTTACGAGCAGTACTTC. Protein: CASSPWTSGGYEQYF.